Listed below are T cell receptor beta chains from one sample, sequenced in a study of shared clonotypes between healthy human individuals. Assay used: immunoSEQ multiplex PCR; TCRdb lists only in-frame clones, some missing. The table lists a few hundred thousand clones, about 96% of them singletons. Sequencing input: naive CD4+ T cells sorted from blood. Source of these receptors: a woman aged 25 to 39 in good health. Each CDR3 is given with its conserved first and last residue. D genes are given only for firm matches. A clone size is listed for some rows: how often the clone was seen (once, few, many), or a class if it is expanded.

d_call: .; j_call: TRBJ1-2; v_call: TRBV7-2; clone_size: .; cdr3_nt: TGTGCCAGCAGAGACGCGGACTACTATGGCTACACCTTC; cdr3_aa: CASRDADYYGYTF
d_call: .; j_call: TRBJ2-7; v_call: TRBV5-1; clone_size: .; cdr3_nt: TGCGCCAGCAGCTTGGGACTAGACTTCGACGAGCAGTACTTC; cdr3_aa: CASSLGLDFDEQYF
d_call: .; j_call: TRBJ2-7; v_call: TRBV20-1; clone_size: .; cdr3_nt: TGCAGTGCTAGATTCGAGCAGTACTTC; cdr3_aa: CSARFEQYF
d_call: TRBD2; j_call: TRBJ2-7; v_call: TRBV27; clone_size: .; cdr3_nt: TGTGCCAGCAGTTCCTCTAGCGGGACGGCTACGACCTACGAGCAGTACTTC; cdr3_aa: CASSSSSGTATTYEQYF
d_call: .; j_call: TRBJ2-3; v_call: TRBV5-1; clone_size: .; cdr3_nt: TGCGCCAGCAGCCCGGGAGAGATCAGCGCAGATACGCAGTATTTT; cdr3_aa: CASSPGEISADTQYF
d_call: .; j_call: TRBJ1-5; v_call: TRBV5-1; clone_size: few; cdr3_nt: TGCGCCAGCAGCTTGGCGCTCCAGGGGCCCCAGCATTTT; cdr3_aa: CASSLALQGPQHF
d_call: TRBD1; j_call: TRBJ2-7; v_call: TRBV4-1; clone_size: .; cdr3_nt: TGCGCCAGCAGCCACCTTTCCGGGACAGAGATATACGAGCAGTACTTC; cdr3_aa: CASSHLSGTEIYEQYF
d_call: TRBD1; j_call: TRBJ1-2; v_call: TRBV11-2; clone_size: .; cdr3_nt: TGTGCCAGCAGCCCCTCGTCCAGGGACAGCATACCCTACACCTTC; cdr3_aa: CASSPSSRDSIPYTF
d_call: .; j_call: TRBJ2-1; v_call: TRBV10-3; clone_size: .; cdr3_nt: TGTGCCATCAAGGGCGGGGTGCTGGGCAGTGAGCAGTTCTTC; cdr3_aa: CAIKGGVLGSEQFF
d_call: TRBD2; j_call: TRBJ2-7; v_call: TRBV7-2; clone_size: .; cdr3_nt: TGTGCCAGCAGCTTGGGTACTAGCGGTACCTACGAGCAGTACTTC; cdr3_aa: CASSLGTSGTYEQYF
d_call: .; j_call: TRBJ1-5; v_call: TRBV5-1; clone_size: .; cdr3_nt: TGCGCCAGCAGCTTGTTCGGGGCCAAGAATCAGCCCCAGCATTTT; cdr3_aa: CASSLFGAKNQPQHF
d_call: TRBD1; j_call: TRBJ1-1; v_call: TRBV7-9; clone_size: .; cdr3_nt: TGTGCCAGCAGCATAGGGACAGGGGGCCGTGAAGCTTTCTTT; cdr3_aa: CASSIGTGGREAFF
d_call: .; j_call: TRBJ2-5; v_call: TRBV5-1; clone_size: .; cdr3_nt: TGCGCCAGCAGCTTGGTTGCATACCAAGAGACCCAGTACTTC; cdr3_aa: CASSLVAYQETQYF
d_call: .; j_call: TRBJ2-4; v_call: TRBV7-3; clone_size: .; cdr3_nt: TGTGCCAGCAGCTTAACACAGGAAGGGGGCATTCAGTACTTC; cdr3_aa: CASSLTQEGGIQYF
d_call: .; j_call: TRBJ1-5; v_call: TRBV6-4; clone_size: .; cdr3_nt: TGTGCCAGCAGTGAATATGGGAATCAGCCCCAGCATTTT; cdr3_aa: CASSEYGNQPQHF
d_call: .; j_call: TRBJ2-1; v_call: TRBV28; clone_size: .; cdr3_nt: TGTGCCAGCAGTTTATATCCGGCGGGTTACTCCTACAATGAGCAGTTCTTC; cdr3_aa: CASSLYPAGYSYNEQFF
d_call: TRBD2; j_call: TRBJ2-5; v_call: TRBV2; clone_size: .; cdr3_nt: TGTGCCAGCAGTCCCGGCGGGAGTAGGGAGACCCAGTACTTC; cdr3_aa: CASSPGGSRETQYF
d_call: TRBD1; j_call: TRBJ1-2; v_call: TRBV28; clone_size: .; cdr3_nt: TGTGCCAGCAGTACGACAGGGGGCATACCGAACTATGGCTACACCTTC; cdr3_aa: CASSTTGGIPNYGYTF
d_call: .; j_call: TRBJ1-2; v_call: TRBV7-2; clone_size: .; cdr3_nt: TGTGCCAGCAGCTTAGATAATATATTCTTCTATGGCTACACCTTC; cdr3_aa: CASSLDNIFFYGYTF
d_call: .; j_call: TRBJ2-7; v_call: TRBV11-2; clone_size: .; cdr3_nt: TGTGCCAGCAGCTTAGTGGTAGGCTTGGGTTACGAGCAGTACTTC; cdr3_aa: CASSLVVGLGYEQYF
d_call: TRBD1; j_call: TRBJ2-5; v_call: TRBV27; clone_size: .; cdr3_nt: TGTGCCAGCAGTCTGGGACAGGGGGTAGGAGAGACCCAGTACTTC; cdr3_aa: CASSLGQGVGETQYF
d_call: .; j_call: TRBJ2-1; v_call: TRBV18; clone_size: once; cdr3_nt: TGTGCCAGCTCACAACTAGAAGACGATGAGCAGTTCTTC; cdr3_aa: CASSQLEDDEQFF
d_call: TRBD2; j_call: TRBJ2-1; v_call: TRBV19; clone_size: once; cdr3_nt: TGTGCCAGCCACGAGCATAGCGGGAGGAGCTCCTACAATGAGCAGTTCTTC; cdr3_aa: CASHEHSGRSSYNEQFF
d_call: TRBD1; j_call: TRBJ1-2; v_call: TRBV4-1; clone_size: .; cdr3_nt: TGCGCCAGCAGCCCCCGGTTTGGGACAGGGGACTTGGGAGGCTACACCTTC; cdr3_aa: CASSPRFGTGDLGGYTF
d_call: TRBD1; j_call: TRBJ1-4; v_call: TRBV5-1; clone_size: .; cdr3_nt: TGCGCCAGCAGCCCCAACCCGGACAGGGCAAATGAAAAACTGTTTTTT; cdr3_aa: CASSPNPDRANEKLFF
d_call: .; j_call: TRBJ2-1; v_call: TRBV7-9; clone_size: .; cdr3_nt: TGTGCCAGCAGCCAGCAACAGCGGCGCGAGCAGTTCTTC; cdr3_aa: CASSQQQRREQFF
d_call: .; j_call: TRBJ1-1; v_call: TRBV5-8; clone_size: .; cdr3_nt: TGTGCCAGCAGCCTAGGACAGTTGGAAGACACTGAAGCTTTCTTT; cdr3_aa: CASSLGQLEDTEAFF
d_call: TRBD2; j_call: TRBJ2-1; v_call: TRBV5-1; clone_size: .; cdr3_nt: TGCGCCAGCAGCACCGGGACTACACAACTAATCAATGAGCAGTTCTTC; cdr3_aa: CASSTGTTQLINEQFF
d_call: .; j_call: TRBJ2-7; v_call: TRBV2; clone_size: .; cdr3_nt: TGTGCCAGCAGGCCGCAGGCAGTCGAGCAGTACTTC; cdr3_aa: CASRPQAVEQYF
d_call: .; j_call: TRBJ2-2; v_call: TRBV10-2; clone_size: once; cdr3_nt: TGCGCCAGCAGCTCATCGGACATTCGGACCGGGGAGCTGTTTTTT; cdr3_aa: CASSSSDIRTGELFF
d_call: TRBD1; j_call: TRBJ1-5; v_call: TRBV4-2; clone_size: once; cdr3_nt: TGTGCCAGCAGCCAAGATGGGACAGACTTCAGCAATCAGCCCCAGCATTTT; cdr3_aa: CASSQDGTDFSNQPQHF
d_call: TRBD1; j_call: TRBJ1-5; v_call: TRBV6-1; clone_size: .; cdr3_nt: TGTGCCAGTCGGGGGGACAGGGGTCGTAATCAGCCCCAGCATTTT; cdr3_aa: CASRGDRGRNQPQHF
d_call: .; j_call: TRBJ1-4; v_call: TRBV7-9; clone_size: .; cdr3_nt: TGTGCCAGCAGCTTAGATAGGGGTGGTGGAGAAAAACTGTTTTTT; cdr3_aa: CASSLDRGGGEKLFF
d_call: .; j_call: TRBJ2-1; v_call: TRBV19; clone_size: .; cdr3_nt: TGTGCCAGTAGTCTTCCCGGGACTTCCTACAATGAGCAGTTCTTC; cdr3_aa: CASSLPGTSYNEQFF
d_call: TRBD1; j_call: TRBJ2-7; v_call: TRBV5-1; clone_size: once; cdr3_nt: TGCGCCAGCAGCTGGGGGACAGGGGAAGAGGGCTACGAGCAGTACTTC; cdr3_aa: CASSWGTGEEGYEQYF
d_call: .; j_call: TRBJ2-5; v_call: TRBV25-1; clone_size: .; cdr3_nt: TGTGCCAGCAGTCGCGGAGAGACCCAGTACTTC; cdr3_aa: CASSRGETQYF
d_call: .; j_call: TRBJ2-7; v_call: TRBV29-1; clone_size: .; cdr3_nt: TGCAGCGTTGGAGGGACGAGGGGTAAATACGGCGAGCAGTACTTC; cdr3_aa: CSVGGTRGKYGEQYF
d_call: .; j_call: TRBJ1-1; v_call: TRBV19; clone_size: .; cdr3_nt: TGTGCCAGTAGTACACAAGCCAACACTGAAGCTTTCTTT; cdr3_aa: CASSTQANTEAFF
d_call: .; j_call: TRBJ2-7; v_call: TRBV11-2; clone_size: .; cdr3_nt: TGTGCCAGCAGCTTAGAGGAGGGGTCTTTTGGGAGGAAATACGAGCAGTACTTC; cdr3_aa: CASSLEEGSFGRKYEQYF
d_call: .; j_call: TRBJ2-7; v_call: TRBV5-8; clone_size: .; cdr3_nt: TGTGCCAGCAGCCCGAACCTGGGGGTGAGGCACGAGCAGTACTTC; cdr3_aa: CASSPNLGVRHEQYF
d_call: TRBD1; j_call: TRBJ1-1; v_call: TRBV5-1; clone_size: .; cdr3_nt: TGCGCCAGCAGCTACCGGGACAGCAACACTGAAGCTTTCTTT; cdr3_aa: CASSYRDSNTEAFF
d_call: TRBD1; j_call: TRBJ1-2; v_call: TRBV2; clone_size: once; cdr3_nt: TGTGCCAGCACCCAAGAGACAGGGTCTAACTATGGCTACACCTTC; cdr3_aa: CASTQETGSNYGYTF
d_call: .; j_call: TRBJ2-5; v_call: TRBV19; clone_size: once; cdr3_nt: TGTGCCAGTAGTGCGGGATCGGCGGCAGTACAAGAGACCCAGTACTTC; cdr3_aa: CASSAGSAAVQETQYF
d_call: .; j_call: TRBJ1-4; v_call: TRBV19; clone_size: .; cdr3_nt: TGTGCCAGTACCAACAGGGATGCAACTAATGAAAAACTGTTTTTT; cdr3_aa: CASTNRDATNEKLFF
d_call: .; j_call: TRBJ1-3; v_call: TRBV6-6; clone_size: .; cdr3_nt: TGTGCCAGCAGTTACCCGGGCCCTGGAAACACCATATATTTT; cdr3_aa: CASSYPGPGNTIYF
d_call: .; j_call: TRBJ2-3; v_call: TRBV27; clone_size: .; cdr3_nt: TGTGCCAGCAGTTTTTGGGGAAGGAGGGGTTACACAGATACGCAGTATTTT; cdr3_aa: CASSFWGRRGYTDTQYF
d_call: .; j_call: TRBJ2-5; v_call: TRBV6-4; clone_size: .; cdr3_nt: TGTGCCAGCAGTGTCGAAATCGGGGAGACCCAGTACTTC; cdr3_aa: CASSVEIGETQYF
d_call: .; j_call: TRBJ1-5; v_call: TRBV19; clone_size: .; cdr3_nt: TGTGCCAGTAGTGGCCAGGCGGCCCAGCCCCAGCATTTT; cdr3_aa: CASSGQAAQPQHF
d_call: .; j_call: TRBJ2-7; v_call: TRBV5-4; clone_size: .; cdr3_nt: TGTGCCAGCAGCTTCCGGTCTGGGGGGTCTTCCGAGCAGTACTTC; cdr3_aa: CASSFRSGGSSEQYF
d_call: .; j_call: TRBJ2-5; v_call: TRBV30; clone_size: .; cdr3_nt: TGTGCCTGGGGAAGAAACAGGGTCTTGGAGACCCAGTACTTC; cdr3_aa: CAWGRNRVLETQYF
d_call: .; j_call: TRBJ2-5; v_call: TRBV14; clone_size: .; cdr3_nt: TGTGCCAGCAGCCACGGTACAGGGTTTCAAGAGACCCAGTACTTC; cdr3_aa: CASSHGTGFQETQYF
d_call: .; j_call: TRBJ2-3; v_call: TRBV5-1; clone_size: .; cdr3_nt: TGCGCCAGCAGCTTGGACAGGGTTAGAACAGATACGCAGTATTTT; cdr3_aa: CASSLDRVRTDTQYF
d_call: TRBD1; j_call: TRBJ1-5; v_call: TRBV30; clone_size: .; cdr3_nt: TGTGCCTGGAAGGACAGGGTAGGCAATCAGCCCCAGCATTTT; cdr3_aa: CAWKDRVGNQPQHF
d_call: .; j_call: TRBJ2-1; v_call: TRBV27; clone_size: .; cdr3_nt: TGTGCCAGCAGTTTATCGTCCACCTACAATGAGCAGTTCTTC; cdr3_aa: CASSLSSTYNEQFF
d_call: TRBD2; j_call: TRBJ2-1; v_call: TRBV10-3; clone_size: .; cdr3_nt: TGTGCCATCAGTGAGTCCCGCGGGAGGATCTACAATGAGCAGTTCTTC; cdr3_aa: CAISESRGRIYNEQFF
d_call: TRBD1; j_call: TRBJ2-4; v_call: TRBV28; clone_size: .; cdr3_nt: TGTGCCACAAACAGGGGGCTAATCCAAAACATTCAGTACTTC; cdr3_aa: CATNRGLIQNIQYF
d_call: .; j_call: TRBJ2-7; v_call: TRBV10-3; clone_size: .; cdr3_nt: TGTGCCATCAGTGCATGGGGAGCGGGTTACGACGAGCAGTACTTC; cdr3_aa: CAISAWGAGYDEQYF
d_call: .; j_call: TRBJ2-6; v_call: TRBV7-8; clone_size: .; cdr3_nt: TGTGCCAGCAGCCTCCCTGGGGCCAACGTCCTGACTTTC; cdr3_aa: CASSLPGANVLTF
d_call: .; j_call: TRBJ2-4; v_call: TRBV28; clone_size: .; cdr3_nt: TGTGCCAGCAGCCCCGGGGACATTCAGTACTTC; cdr3_aa: CASSPGDIQYF